This entry lists 27 T cell receptor beta chains sequenced from one sample in a study of T cell repertoires in cytomegalovirus infection. TCRdb reprocessed the reads via MiXCR and lists one record per CDR3 protein. This sample yields about 450,000 distinct CDR3 sequences, of which around 32% are seen a single time; approximately 15% belongs to the top ten. The material sequenced was PBMCs. Receptor source: a human donor in good health (CMV status not recorded). Some clones in this sample may be carry-over from other donors' samples.

This clonotype was counted ten times or more. This chain uses TRBV7-9 with TRBJ2-2; D possibly corresponds to TRBD1 (5 bases). Trimming left V 5 bases short and J 6 bases short, with 16 bases between. This CDR3 has 15 amino acids. Germline loops: CDR1 SEHNR, CDR2 FQNEAQ (reference sequence). CDR3 residues: CASSPIGALPGELFF. CDR3 sequence (DNA): TGTGCCAGCAGCCCCATAGGGGCGCTACCCGGGGAGCTGTTTTTT.

The genes are TRBV5-6 and TRBJ1-6; no reliable D call. The CDR3 is 15 amino acids. Germline values: CDR1 SGHDT, CDR2 YYEEEE. V was cut by 4 bases and J by 2 bases, with 10 bases left in between. The CDR3 DNA reads as TGTGCCAGCAGCCCGCAGAGGGCCTATAATTCACCCCTCCACTTT. Its translation is CASSPQRAYNSPLHF.

As to this clonotype: It may be a read error: a sequence one base away is much more abundant. This chain joins TRBV7-2 and TRBJ1-2; maybe TRBD1 (5 bases). The CDR3 totals 14 residues. Germline V gene lookup returns CDR1 SGHTA and CDR2 FQGNSA. The chain's CDR3 is CASSLKLPGLGYPF. The CDR3 region has the DNA TGTGCCAGCAGCTTAAAGCTACCAGGGCTTGGCTACCCCTTC.

J is TRBJ1-2 and V is TRBV20-1; no clear D gene. V was clipped by 6 bases and J by 7 bases, with 27 bases between them. CDR3 size: 16 residues. Germline assignment: CDR1 DFQATT and CDR2 SNEGSKA (reference sequence). The CDR3 DNA reads TGCAGTGCCAGCCTTAATCCGGCGGGAATGGGTCCTGGCTACACCTTC. It encodes CSASLNPAGMGPGYTF.

This clonotype has more than one count but fewer than ten. The CDR3 is CASSLGRGLIDTEAFF. The CDR3 DNA reads TGTGCCAGCAGCTTGGGGAGGGGGCTAATCGACACTGAAGCTTTCTTT. This chain uses TRBV5-5 with TRBJ1-1; TRBD1 aligns across 7 bases. The CDR3 contains 16 residues. In germline, CDR1 is SGHKS, CDR2 YYEKEE (reference sequence). The trim removed 0 bases at V and 3 bases at J, leaving 8 bases unmatched.

In its sample, this clonotype was seen a few times. The chain carries TRBV15 and TRBJ2-7, with D unresolved. The V gene's germline CDR1 is LNHNV and CDR2 YYDKDF (reference sequence). The CDR3 covers 13 residues. V lost 5 bases to trimming and J lost 2 bases, with 10 bases between them. The chain's CDR3 is CATSARRAYEQYF. DNA of the CDR3: TGTGCCACCAGCGCCCGCCGGGCCTACGAGCAGTACTTC.

A few counts support this clonotype. V gene TRBV6-2 or TRBV6-3 combines with J gene TRBJ2-6, with D possibly being TRBD1 or TRBD2 (5 bases each). This CDR3 is 16 amino acids long. Between the trimmed V and J ends, which lost 6 bases and 0 bases, there was a span of 12 bases. Per the germline V gene, CDR1 is MNHEY and CDR2 is SVGEGT. The CDR3 DNA reads as TGTGCCAGCAGCTCGGGACCGCACTCTGGGGCCAACGTCCTGACTTTC. Translating gives CASSSGPHSGANVLTF.

V is TRBV3-1 and J is TRBJ1-2; TRBD1 matches at 9 bases. Germline-derived CDR1 and CDR2 are LGHDT and YNNKEL (reference sequence). This CDR3 is 15 amino acids long. After removal of 2 bases from V and 7 bases from J, the junction contained 8 bases not matched to a gene. The CDR3 here is CASSQPTGGGRGYTF. The DNA of the CDR3 is TGTGCCAGCAGCCAACCGACAGGGGGAGGCCGTGGCTACACCTTC.

This clonotype was observed a handful of times. CDR3 protein: CASSQGQGNGYTF. Here the CDR3 DNA reads TGCGCCAGCAGCCAAGGACAGGGTAATGGCTACACCTTC. V and J are TRBV4-1 and TRBJ1-2; TRBD1 matches at 7 bases. The germline gives CDR1 MGHRA, CDR2 YSYEKL. V trimming: 1 base; J trimming: 6 bases; junction bases outside the gene matches: 2. CDR3 length equals 13 residues.

This clonotype was recorded many times. This chain uses TRBV7-8 with TRBJ1-5, with a possible D match to TRBD1 (5 bases). V was trimmed by 6 bases and J by 3 bases, leaving 9 bases between them. This CDR3 has 13 residues. CDR1 and CDR2 from the germline V gene are SGHVS and FQNEAQ. CDR3 sequence: CASRQEFNQPQHF. CDR3 bases: TGTGCCAGCAGACAGGAATTCAATCAGCCCCAGCATTTT.

Concerning this clonotype: This may be a read error, as it is one base from a much larger clone. The chain couples TRBV7-9 to TRBJ1-5; D is unclear. V lost 4 bases and J lost 6, with 16 bases in between. The CDR3 is made up of 15 amino acids. Germline-derived CDR1 and CDR2 are SEHNR and FQNEAQ (reference sequence). The DNA of the CDR3 is TGTGCCAGCAGCTGGAGTGAGGAGGAGTGTCAGCCCCAGCATTTT. Its translation: CASSWSEEECQPQHF.

The V gene is TRBV10-3, the J gene TRBJ2-7; D is unresolved. The CDR3 has 12 amino acids. Between the trimmed V and J ends, which lost 3 bases and 12 bases, there was a span of 15 bases. CDR1 is ENHRY and CDR2 is SYGVKD in the germline V gene. CDR3 sequence reads: CAISEGPGHSYF. CDR3 coding DNA: TGTGCCATCAGTGAAGGGCCGGGCCACTCGTACTTC.

The chain couples TRBV7-2 to TRBJ2-1; D gene ambiguous. The V gene lost 4 bases and the J gene lost 3 bases, with 7 bases spanning the gap. This CDR3 contains 13 residues. The V gene's germline CDR1 is SGHTA and CDR2 FQGNSA. The CDR3 DNA is TGTGCCAGCAGCTCCCAGGACTACAATGAGCAGTTCTTC. This encodes CASSSQDYNEQFF.

In this sample, this clonotype turned up many times. V gene TRBV12-3 or TRBV12-4 combines with J gene TRBJ2-2; 7 bases map to TRBD1. J gave up 10 bases and V 5 bases, and 10 bases lay outside the gene matches. The CDR3 is made up of 14 amino acids. CDR3 nucleotides: TGTGCCAGCAGTAACAGTCACAGGGGCACGGAGCTGTTTTTT. It encodes CASSNSHRGTELFF.

This rearrangement joins TRBV28 to TRBJ2-5; D gene uncertain. Germline lookup yields CDR1 MDHEN and CDR2 SYDVKM. The CDR3 length is 13 residues. V was shortened by 5 bases and J by 3 bases, with 10 bases between the two germline ends. CDR3 sequence: CASSQLNEETQYF. The CDR3 DNA reads TGTGCCAGCAGTCAGTTGAATGAAGAGACCCAGTACTTC.

The rearrangement joins TRBV3-1 to TRBJ2-7; 9 positions match TRBD1. The CDR3 consists of 14 residues. V shed 5 bases and J 4 bases; nucleotides not matched to a gene: 6. Germline CDR1 reads LGHDT; CDR2 reads YNNKEL (reference sequence). CDR3 sequence: CASSNGQGIYEQYF. CDR3 DNA sequence: TGTGCCAGCAGCAACGGACAGGGGATATACGAGCAGTACTTC.

This clonotype was counted at least ten times. J is TRBJ2-7 and V is TRBV11-1; perhaps D is TRBD1 or TRBD2 (5 bases each). The CDR3 is 14 amino acids. The germline V and J ends were trimmed by 5 bases and 0 bases, with 11 bases remaining between them. Germline values: CDR1 SGHAT, CDR2 FQDESV (reference sequence). The CDR3, as DNA: TGTGCCAGCAGCCCAGGGACGGTCTCCTACGAGCAGTACTTC. Encoded protein: CASSPGTVSYEQYF.

This chain's CDR3 is CASSFRGIHNEQFF. CDR3 nucleotides: TGTGCCAGCAGTTTCCGGGGAATCCACAATGAGCAGTTCTTC. The rearrangement links TRBV12-3 or TRBV12-4 to TRBJ2-1, with D maybe TRBD2 (5 bases). V lost 3 bases, J lost 5 bases, and 11 bases lay in between. This CDR3 has 14 amino acids.

V and J are TRBV7-6 and TRBJ2-1; 8 nucleotides align to TRBD2. From germline, CDR1 is SGHVS and CDR2 FNYEAQ. J lost 4 bases, V lost 5 bases, and 10 bases had no gene match. CDR3 size: 16 residues. CDR3 protein: CASSRGGGGRYNEQFF. The CDR3 DNA reads TGTGCCAGCAGCCGGGGGGGGGGCGGAAGATACAATGAGCAGTTCTTC.

The rearrangement links TRBV12-3 or TRBV12-4 to TRBJ2-5; TRBD1 might be the D (7 bases). Between the trimmed V and J ends, which lost 6 bases and 2 bases, there was a span of 22 bases. The CDR3 has 17 amino acids. The CDR3 nucleotides read TGTGCCAGCAGACGCCAGGGGACAGTGGGGGGACAAGAGACCCAGTACTTC. This codes for CASRRQGTVGGQETQYF.

This clonotype was seen ten or more times. Here the CDR3 DNA reads TGTGCCAGTGGGGACAGGGCTGAAGCTTTCTTT. This translates into CASGDRAEAFF. The chain recombines TRBV6-1 with TRBJ1-1, with TRBD1 identical over 9 bases. V gave up 9 bases and J gave up 6 bases; unmatched junction bases: 2. CDR1 is MNHNS, CDR2 SASEGT, per germline. The CDR3 sequence is 11 residues long.

The chain links TRBV27 to TRBJ2-7, with D hard to call. The CDR3 runs 15 residues. CDR1 is MNHEY and CDR2 is SMNVEV in the germline V gene (reference sequence). V was cut by 5 bases and J by 2 bases, with 16 bases left in between. The chain's CDR3 is CASSPRLGLTYEQYF. CDR3 nucleotide sequence: TGTGCCAGCAGTCCCCGGCTGGGGTTAACCTACGAGCAGTACTTC.

This chain connects TRBV11-2 to TRBJ1-1; D ambiguous. The CDR3 has 13 amino acids. Trimming left V 3 bases short and J 1 base short, with 6 bases between. Germline CDR1 is SGHAT and CDR2 is FQNNGV. The CDR3 nucleotides read TGTGCCAGCAGCTTCGAACGGAACACTGAAGCTTTCTTT. This translates into CASSFERNTEAFF.

Concerning this clonotype itself: At one of its ends the junction is not consistent with the germline gene, which may arise from a read error. V and J are TRBV27 and TRBJ2-1; D gene unclear. The CDR3 spans 15 residues. Germline-derived CDR1 and CDR2 are MNHEY and SMNVEV (reference sequence). The CDR3 nucleotides read TGTGCCAGCTTCGCGGACCCGTGGAGCCTTAATGAGCCGTTCTTC. Its protein is CASFADPWSLNEPFF.

This clonotype was detected many times. The rearrangement uses TRBV6-1 and TRBJ2-7; the D gene is possibly TRBD1 (6 bases). Per the germline V gene, CDR1 is MNHNS and CDR2 is SASEGT. Trimming stripped 5 bases from V and 4 bases from J, with 15 bases between. The CDR3 has 14 residues. As DNA, the CDR3 is TGTGCCAGCAGTCATCCGGGACATTATTACGAGCAGTACTTC. It is translated as CASSHPGHYYEQYF.

The chain links TRBV12-3 or TRBV12-4 to TRBJ2-2, with D possibly matching TRBD1 (5 bases). This CDR3 contains 15 residues. Deletions cut 5 bases from V and 5 bases from J, with 15 bases between. The CDR3 DNA is TGTGCCAGCAGTCCGACTGGGGCAGGGACCGGGGAGCTGTTTTTT. It codes for CASSPTGAGTGELFF.

This clonotype has a handful of counts. The chain carries TRBV5-6 and TRBJ1-1; unclear D gene. CDR1 is SGHDT and CDR2 is YYEEEE in the germline V gene. The V and J ends lost 4 bases and 2 bases respectively, with 12 bases between them. The CDR3 covers 14 residues. Here the CDR3 DNA reads TGTGCCAGCAGCGGACGACACCTAAACACTGAAGCTTTCTTT. This translates into CASSGRHLNTEAFF.